The T cell receptor (beta chain) described here comes from a study of cytomegalovirus exposure and HLA in healthy donors. Across the study: The approximately 120 validation repertoires were reported in a later analysis to have been generated on the same platform as the roughly 680 first-cohort repertoires. Points from the study as a whole: Three chains linked to CMV were shown in vitro to be specific for CMV antigens. According to a later analysis, TCR clusters from the first cohort tended to co-occur in the 90 to 150 validation repertoires.

For this clone: Its specificity is not known.

This table comes from immunoSEQ multiplex PCR, and its TCRdb copy is limited to in-frame clones, with some not included. Found here are approximately 300,000 clones, 86% of them singletons; the top ten hold more than 0.8%. V was clipped by 0 bases and J by 2 bases; unmatched bases: 9. CDR1 and CDR2 from the germline V gene are SGHRS and YFSETQ. This CDR3 comprises 17 residues. Sequenced input: PBMCs. This sequence was found in a woman younger than 35 in good health and CMV-seronegative. The V and J genes are TRBV5-1 and TRBJ2-7; 9 bases are a match to TRBD2. CDR3 amino acids: CASSLASSGAFTYEQYF. In nucleotides, the CDR3 is TGCGCCAGCAGCTTGGCGTCTAGCGGGGCCTTCACCTACGAGCAGTACTTC.